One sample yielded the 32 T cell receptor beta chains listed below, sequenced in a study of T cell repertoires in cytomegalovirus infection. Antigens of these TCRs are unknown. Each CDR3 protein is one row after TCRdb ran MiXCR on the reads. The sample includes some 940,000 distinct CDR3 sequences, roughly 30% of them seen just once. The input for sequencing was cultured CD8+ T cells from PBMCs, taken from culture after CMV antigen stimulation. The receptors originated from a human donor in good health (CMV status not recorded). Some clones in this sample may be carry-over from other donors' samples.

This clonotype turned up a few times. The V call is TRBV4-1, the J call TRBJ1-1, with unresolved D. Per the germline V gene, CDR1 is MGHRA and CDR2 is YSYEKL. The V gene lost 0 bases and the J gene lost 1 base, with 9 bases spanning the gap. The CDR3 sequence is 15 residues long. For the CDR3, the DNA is TGCGCCAGCAGCCAAGAGGTGCGGGGGAACACTGAAGCTTTCTTT. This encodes CASSQEVRGNTEAFF.

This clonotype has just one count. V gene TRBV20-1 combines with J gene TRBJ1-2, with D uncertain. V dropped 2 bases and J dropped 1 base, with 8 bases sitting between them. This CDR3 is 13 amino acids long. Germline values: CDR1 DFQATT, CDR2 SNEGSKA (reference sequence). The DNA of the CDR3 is TGCAGTGCTAGAATCACAGATAACTATGGCTACACCTTC. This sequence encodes CSARITDNYGYTF.

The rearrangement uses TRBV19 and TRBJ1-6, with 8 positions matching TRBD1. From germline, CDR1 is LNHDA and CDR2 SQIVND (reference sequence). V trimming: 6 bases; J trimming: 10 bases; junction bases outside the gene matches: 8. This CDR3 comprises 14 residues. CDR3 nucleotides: TGTGCCAGTAGCCAGGACAGGGTGGTGTCACCCCTCCACTTT. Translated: CASSQDRVVSPLHF.

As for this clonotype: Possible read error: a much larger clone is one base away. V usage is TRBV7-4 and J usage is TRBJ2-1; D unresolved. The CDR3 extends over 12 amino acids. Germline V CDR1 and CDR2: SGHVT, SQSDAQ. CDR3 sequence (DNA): TGTGCCAGCAGCCCCGACCACAATGAGCAGTCCTTC. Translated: CASSPDHNEQSF.

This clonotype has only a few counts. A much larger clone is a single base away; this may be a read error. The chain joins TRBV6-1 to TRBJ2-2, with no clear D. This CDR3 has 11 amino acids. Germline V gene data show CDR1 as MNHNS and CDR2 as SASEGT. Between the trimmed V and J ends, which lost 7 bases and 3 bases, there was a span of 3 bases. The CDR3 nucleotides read TGTGCCAGCACCCACACCGGGGAGCTGTTTTTT. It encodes CASTHTGELFF.

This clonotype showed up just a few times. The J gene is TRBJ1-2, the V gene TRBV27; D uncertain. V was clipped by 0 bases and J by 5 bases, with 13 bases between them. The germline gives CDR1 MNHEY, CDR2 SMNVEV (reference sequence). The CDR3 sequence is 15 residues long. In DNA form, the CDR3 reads TGTGCCAGCAGTTTATCCCCGACCCTGCGGTATGGCTACACCTTC. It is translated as CASSLSPTLRYGYTF.

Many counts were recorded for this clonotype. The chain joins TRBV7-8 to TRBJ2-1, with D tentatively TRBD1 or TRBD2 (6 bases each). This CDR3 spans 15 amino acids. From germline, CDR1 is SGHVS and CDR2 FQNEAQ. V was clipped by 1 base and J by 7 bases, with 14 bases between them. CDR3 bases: TGTGCCAGCAGCTTAGAGAGGGGGGCCTGGAATGAGCAGTTCTTC. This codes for CASSLERGAWNEQFF.

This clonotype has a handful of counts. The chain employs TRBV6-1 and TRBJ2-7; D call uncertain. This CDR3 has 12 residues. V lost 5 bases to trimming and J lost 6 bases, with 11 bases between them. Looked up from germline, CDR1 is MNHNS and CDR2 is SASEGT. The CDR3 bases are TGTGCCAGCAGTCCCATTGGCGTCGAGCAGTACTTC. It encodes CASSPIGVEQYF.

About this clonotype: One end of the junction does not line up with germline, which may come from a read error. CDR3 nucleotides: TGTACCAGCAGCTTCTCCCTGGGGGAGAGGACTGAAGCTTTCTTT. Amino acids: CTSSFSLGERTEAFF. The chain combines TRBV7-4 with TRBJ1-1, with D perhaps matching TRBD1 (5 bases). Germline CDR1 SGHVT, CDR2 SQSDAQ. This CDR3 spans 15 amino acids.

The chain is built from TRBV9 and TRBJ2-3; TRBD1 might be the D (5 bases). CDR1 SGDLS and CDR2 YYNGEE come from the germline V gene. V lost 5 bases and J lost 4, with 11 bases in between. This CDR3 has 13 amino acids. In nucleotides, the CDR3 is TGTGCCAGCAGTGAACAGGCGCCAGATACGCAGTATTTT. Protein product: CASSEQAPDTQYF.

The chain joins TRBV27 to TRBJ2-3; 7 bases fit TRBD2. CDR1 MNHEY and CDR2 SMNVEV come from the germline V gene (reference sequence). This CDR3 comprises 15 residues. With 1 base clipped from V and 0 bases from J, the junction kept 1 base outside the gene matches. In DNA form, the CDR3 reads TGTGCCAGCAGTTTATTGCGGGGGAGCACAGATACGCAGTATTTT. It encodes CASSLLRGSTDTQYF.

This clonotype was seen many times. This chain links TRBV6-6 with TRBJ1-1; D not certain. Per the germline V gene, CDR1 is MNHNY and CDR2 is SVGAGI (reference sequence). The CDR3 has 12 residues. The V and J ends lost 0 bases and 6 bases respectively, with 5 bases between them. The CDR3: CASSYSPSEAFF. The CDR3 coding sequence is TGTGCCAGCAGTTACTCTCCCTCTGAAGCTTTCTTT.

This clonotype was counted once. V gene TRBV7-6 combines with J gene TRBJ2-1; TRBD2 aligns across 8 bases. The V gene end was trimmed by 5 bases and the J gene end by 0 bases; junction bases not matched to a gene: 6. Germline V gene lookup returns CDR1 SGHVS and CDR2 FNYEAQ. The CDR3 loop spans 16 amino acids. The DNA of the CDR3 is TGTGCCAGCAGCGAAAGCGGGGGTACCTCCTACAATGAGCAGTTCTTC. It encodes CASSESGGTSYNEQFF.

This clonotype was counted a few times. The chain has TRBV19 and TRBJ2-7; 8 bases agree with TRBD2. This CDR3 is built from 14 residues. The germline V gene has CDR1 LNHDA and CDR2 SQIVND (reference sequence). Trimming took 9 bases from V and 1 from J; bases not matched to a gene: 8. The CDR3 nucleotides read TGTGCCAGCCAGCTAGCGGGTGATTCCTACGAGCAGTACTTC. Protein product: CASQLAGDSYEQYF.

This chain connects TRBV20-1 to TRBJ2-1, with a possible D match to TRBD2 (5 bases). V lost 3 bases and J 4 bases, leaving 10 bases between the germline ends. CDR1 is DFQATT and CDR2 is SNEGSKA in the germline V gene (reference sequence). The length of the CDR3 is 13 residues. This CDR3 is CSASLARYNEQFF. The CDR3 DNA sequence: TGCAGTGCTAGTTTAGCGAGATACAATGAGCAGTTCTTC.

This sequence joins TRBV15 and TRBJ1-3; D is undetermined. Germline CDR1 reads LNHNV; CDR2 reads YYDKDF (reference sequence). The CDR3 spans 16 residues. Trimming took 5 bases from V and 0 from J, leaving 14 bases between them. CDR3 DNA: TGTGCCACCAGCCCCTGGACCGGAACCTCTGGAAACACCATATATTTT. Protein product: CATSPWTGTSGNTIYF.

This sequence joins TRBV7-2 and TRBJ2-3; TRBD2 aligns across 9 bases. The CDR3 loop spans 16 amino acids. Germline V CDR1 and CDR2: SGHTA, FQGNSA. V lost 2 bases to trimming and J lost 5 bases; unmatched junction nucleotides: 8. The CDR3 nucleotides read TGTGCCAGCAGCTTAATCGGCGGGGGGGCCAGAGATACGCAGTATTTT. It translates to CASSLIGGGARDTQYF.

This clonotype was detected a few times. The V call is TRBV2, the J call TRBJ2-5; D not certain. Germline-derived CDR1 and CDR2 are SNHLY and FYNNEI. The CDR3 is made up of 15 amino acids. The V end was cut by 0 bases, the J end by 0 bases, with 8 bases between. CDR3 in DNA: TGTGCCAGCAGTGAAGCGGATAAAAACCAAGAGACCCAGTACTTC. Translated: CASSEADKNQETQYF.

This CDR3 is CAIARTGYAYGYTF. CDR3 sequence (DNA): TGTGCCATCGCTAGGACAGGGTATGCCTATGGCTACACCTTC. J is TRBJ1-2 and V is TRBV2; TRBD1 aligns across 8 bases. The trim removed 10 bases at V and 4 bases at J, leaving 11 bases unmatched. Germline V gene sequence: CDR1 SNHLY, CDR2 FYNNEI. The CDR3 runs to 14 residues.

Written as DNA, the CDR3 is TGCGCCAGCGCTTCGGGACAGCCCTACGAGCAGTACGTC. Residues: CASASGQPYEQYV. The rearrangement links TRBV23-1 to TRBJ2-7, with 7 bases fitting TRBD1. TRBV23-1 is assigned to the ORF class and has an uncertain function. The length of the CDR3 is 13 residues. The V gene end was trimmed by 8 bases and the J gene end by 2 bases; junction bases not matched to a gene: 6.

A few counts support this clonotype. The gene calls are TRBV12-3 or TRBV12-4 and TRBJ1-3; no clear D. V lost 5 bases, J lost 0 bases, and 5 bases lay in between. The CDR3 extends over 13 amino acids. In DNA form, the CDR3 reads TGTGCCAGCAGTGCCCACTCTGGAAACACCATATATTTT. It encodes CASSAHSGNTIYF.

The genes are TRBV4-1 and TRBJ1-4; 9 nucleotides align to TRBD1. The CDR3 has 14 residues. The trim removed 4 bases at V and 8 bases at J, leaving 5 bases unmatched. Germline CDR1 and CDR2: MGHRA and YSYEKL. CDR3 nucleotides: TGCGCCAGCAGCCGAGGGACAGGGCGAGAAAAACTGTTTTTT. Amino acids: CASSRGTGREKLFF.

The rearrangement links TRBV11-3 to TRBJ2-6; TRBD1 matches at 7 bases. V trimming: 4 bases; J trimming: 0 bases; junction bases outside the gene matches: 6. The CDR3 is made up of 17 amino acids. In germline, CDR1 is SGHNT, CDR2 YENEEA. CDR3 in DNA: TGTGCCAGCAGCTCGGACAGGTTAACCTCTGGGGCCAACGTCCTGACTTTC. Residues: CASSSDRLTSGANVLTF.

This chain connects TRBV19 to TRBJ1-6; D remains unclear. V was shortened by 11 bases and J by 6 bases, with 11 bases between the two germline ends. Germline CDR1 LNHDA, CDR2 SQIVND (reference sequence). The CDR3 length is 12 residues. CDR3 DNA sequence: TGTGCCTCCAGGTTCGGTAATTCACCCCTCCACTTT. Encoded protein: CASRFGNSPLHF.

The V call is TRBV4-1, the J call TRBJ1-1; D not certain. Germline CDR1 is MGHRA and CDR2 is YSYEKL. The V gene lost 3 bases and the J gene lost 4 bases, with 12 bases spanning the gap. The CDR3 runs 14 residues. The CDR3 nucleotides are TGCGCCAGCAGCCACGGGCAGGAGGGCACTGAAGCTTTCTTT. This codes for CASSHGQEGTEAFF.

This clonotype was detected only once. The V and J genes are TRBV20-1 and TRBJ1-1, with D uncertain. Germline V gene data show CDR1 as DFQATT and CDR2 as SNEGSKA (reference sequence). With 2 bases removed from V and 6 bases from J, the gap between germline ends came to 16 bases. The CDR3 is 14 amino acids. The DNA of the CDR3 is TGCAGTGCTAGACCTCAGGATGGAGTTGCTGAAGCTTTCTTT. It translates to CSARPQDGVAEAFF.

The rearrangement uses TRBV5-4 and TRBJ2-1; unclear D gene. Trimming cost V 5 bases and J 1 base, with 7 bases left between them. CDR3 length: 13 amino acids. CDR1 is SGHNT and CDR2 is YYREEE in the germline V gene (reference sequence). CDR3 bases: TGTGCCAGCAGAGACAAATCCTACAATGAGCAGTTCTTC. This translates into CASRDKSYNEQFF.

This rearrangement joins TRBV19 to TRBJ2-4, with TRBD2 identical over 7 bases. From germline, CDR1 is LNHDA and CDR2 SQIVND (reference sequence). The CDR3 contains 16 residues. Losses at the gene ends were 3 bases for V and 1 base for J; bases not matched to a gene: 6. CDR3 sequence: CASSISAGTAKNIQYF. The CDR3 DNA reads TGTGCCAGTAGTATTTCAGCGGGGACGGCCAAAAACATTCAGTACTTC.

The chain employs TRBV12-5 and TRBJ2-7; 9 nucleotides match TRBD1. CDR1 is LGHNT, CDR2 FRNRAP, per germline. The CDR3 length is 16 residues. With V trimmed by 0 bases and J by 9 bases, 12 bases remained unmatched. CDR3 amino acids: CASGLVGDRGVVGQYV. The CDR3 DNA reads TGTGCTAGTGGTTTGGTAGGCGACAGGGGGGTGGTAGGGCAGTACGTC.

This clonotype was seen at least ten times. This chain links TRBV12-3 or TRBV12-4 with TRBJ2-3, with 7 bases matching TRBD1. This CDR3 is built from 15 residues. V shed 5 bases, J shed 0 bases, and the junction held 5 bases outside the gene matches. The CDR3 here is CASSDQTGSTDTQYF. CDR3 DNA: TGTGCCAGCAGTGATCAGACAGGGAGCACAGATACGCAGTATTTT.

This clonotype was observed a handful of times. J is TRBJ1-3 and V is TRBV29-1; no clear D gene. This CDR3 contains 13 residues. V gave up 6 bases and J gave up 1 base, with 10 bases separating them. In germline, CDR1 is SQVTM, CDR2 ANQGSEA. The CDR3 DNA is TGCAGCGTCCTTAAGGGATCTGGAAACACCATATATTTT. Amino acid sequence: CSVLKGSGNTIYF.

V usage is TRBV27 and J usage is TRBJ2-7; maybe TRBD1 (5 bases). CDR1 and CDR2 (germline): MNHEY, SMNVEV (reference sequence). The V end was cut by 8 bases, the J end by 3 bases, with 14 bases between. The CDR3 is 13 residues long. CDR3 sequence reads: CASGEMGLYEQYF. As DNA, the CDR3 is TGTGCCAGCGGAGAGATGGGGCTCTACGAGCAGTACTTC.